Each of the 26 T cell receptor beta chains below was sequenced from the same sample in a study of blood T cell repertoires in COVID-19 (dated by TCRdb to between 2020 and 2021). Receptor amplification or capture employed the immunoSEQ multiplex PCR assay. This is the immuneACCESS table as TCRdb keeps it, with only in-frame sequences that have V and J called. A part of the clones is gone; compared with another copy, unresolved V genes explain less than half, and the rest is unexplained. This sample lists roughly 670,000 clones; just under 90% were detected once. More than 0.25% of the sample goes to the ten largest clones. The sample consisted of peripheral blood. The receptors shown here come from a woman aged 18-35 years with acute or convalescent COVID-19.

In nucleotides, the CDR3 is TGTGCCAGCAGTTCCCTAGGACAGACAGAAGCTTTCTTT. Translation: CASSSLGQTEAFF. The genes are TRBV12-3 or TRBV12-4 and TRBJ1-1, with D maybe TRBD1 (6 bases). Trimming cost V 4 bases and J 8 bases, with 14 bases left between them. CDR3 length equals 13 residues.

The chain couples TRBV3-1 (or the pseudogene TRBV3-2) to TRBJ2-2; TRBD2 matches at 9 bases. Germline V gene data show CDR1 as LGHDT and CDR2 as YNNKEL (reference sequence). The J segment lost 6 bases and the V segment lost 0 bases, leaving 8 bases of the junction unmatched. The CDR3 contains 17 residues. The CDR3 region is CASSQDRKRGEAGELFF. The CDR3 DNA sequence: TGTGCCAGCAGCCAAGATAGGAAGCGGGGGGAGGCCGGGGAGCTGTTTTTT.

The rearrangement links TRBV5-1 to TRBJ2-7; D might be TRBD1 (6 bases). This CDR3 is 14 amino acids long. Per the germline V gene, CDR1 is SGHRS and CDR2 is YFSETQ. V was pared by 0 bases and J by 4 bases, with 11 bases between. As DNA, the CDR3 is TGCGCCAGCAGCTTGGCCACAGGGCCGTACGAGCAGTACTTC. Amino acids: CASSLATGPYEQYF.

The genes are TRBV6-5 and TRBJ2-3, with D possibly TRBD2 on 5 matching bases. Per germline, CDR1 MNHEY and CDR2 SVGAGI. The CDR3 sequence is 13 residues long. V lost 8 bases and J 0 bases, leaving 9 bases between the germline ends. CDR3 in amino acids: CASSRGSTDTQYF. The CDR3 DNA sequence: TGTGCCAGCTCTCGGGGAAGCACAGATACGCAGTATTTT.

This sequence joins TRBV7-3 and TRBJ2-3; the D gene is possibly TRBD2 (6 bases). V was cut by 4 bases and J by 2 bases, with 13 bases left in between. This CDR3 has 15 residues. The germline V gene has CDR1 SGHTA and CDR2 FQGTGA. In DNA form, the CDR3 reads TGTGCCAGCAGCTCCCAGGGACTCAACACAGATACGCAGTATTTT. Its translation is CASSSQGLNTDTQYF.

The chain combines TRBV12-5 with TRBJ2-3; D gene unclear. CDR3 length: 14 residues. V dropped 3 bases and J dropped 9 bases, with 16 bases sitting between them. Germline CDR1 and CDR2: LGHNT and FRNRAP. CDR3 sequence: CASGFFFLMRTQYF. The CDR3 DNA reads TGTGCTAGTGGTTTTTTTTTCCTAATGAGAACGCAGTATTTT.

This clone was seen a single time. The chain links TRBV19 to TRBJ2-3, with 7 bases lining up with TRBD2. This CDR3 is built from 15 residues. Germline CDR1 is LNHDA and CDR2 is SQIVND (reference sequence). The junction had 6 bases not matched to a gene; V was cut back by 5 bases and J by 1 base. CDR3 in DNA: TGTGCCAGTAGTGTCGGTGGGGGGGGCACAGATACGCAGTATTTT. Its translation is CASSVGGGGTDTQYF. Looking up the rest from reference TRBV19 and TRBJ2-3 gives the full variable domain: DGGITQSPKYLFRKEGQNVTLSCEQNLNHDAMYWYRQDPGQGLRLIYYSQIVNDFQKGDIAEGYSVSREKKESFPLTVTSAQKNPTAFYLCASSVGGGGTDTQYFGPGTRLTVL.

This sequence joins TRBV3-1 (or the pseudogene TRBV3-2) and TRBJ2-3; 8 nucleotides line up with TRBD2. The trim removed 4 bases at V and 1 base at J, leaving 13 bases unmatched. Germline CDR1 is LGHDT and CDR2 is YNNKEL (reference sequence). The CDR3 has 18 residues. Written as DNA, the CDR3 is TGTGCCAGCAGCCCCGGCGGGGTAGCGGGGTCGGGCACAGATACGCAGTATTTT. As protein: CASSPGGVAGSGTDTQYF.

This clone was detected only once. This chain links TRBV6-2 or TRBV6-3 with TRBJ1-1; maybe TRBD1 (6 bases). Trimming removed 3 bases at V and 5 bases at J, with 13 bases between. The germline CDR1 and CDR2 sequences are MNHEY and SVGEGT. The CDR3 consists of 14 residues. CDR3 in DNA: TGTGCCAGCAGTTATCGGGGGGCTAGGACTGAAGCTTTCTTT. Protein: CASSYRGARTEAFF.

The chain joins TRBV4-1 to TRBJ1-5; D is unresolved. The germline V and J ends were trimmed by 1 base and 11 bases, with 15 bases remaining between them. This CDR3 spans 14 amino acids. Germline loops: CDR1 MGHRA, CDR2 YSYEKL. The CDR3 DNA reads TGCGCCAGCAGCCAAGGGTGGGAGACGTCAGCCCAGCATTTT. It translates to CASSQGWETSAQHF.

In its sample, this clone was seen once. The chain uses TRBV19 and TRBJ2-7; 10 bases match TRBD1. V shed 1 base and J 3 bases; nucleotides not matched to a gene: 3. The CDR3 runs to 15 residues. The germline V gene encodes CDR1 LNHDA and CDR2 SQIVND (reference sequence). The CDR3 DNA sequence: TGTGCCAGTAGTATAGCCCGGGACAGGGGCTACGAGCAGTACTTC. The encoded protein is CASSIARDRGYEQYF.

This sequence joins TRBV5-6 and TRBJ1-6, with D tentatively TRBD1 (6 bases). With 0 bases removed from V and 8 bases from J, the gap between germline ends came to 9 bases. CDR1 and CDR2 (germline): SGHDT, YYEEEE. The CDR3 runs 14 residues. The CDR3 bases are TGTGCCAGCAGCTTGGGGGACAATTATTCACCCCTCCACTTT. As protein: CASSLGDNYSPLHF.

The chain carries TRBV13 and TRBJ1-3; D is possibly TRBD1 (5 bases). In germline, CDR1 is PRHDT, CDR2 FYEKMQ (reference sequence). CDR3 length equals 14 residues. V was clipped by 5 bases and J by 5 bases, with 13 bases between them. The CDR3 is CASSLGGTRNTIYF. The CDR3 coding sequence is TGTGCCAGCAGCCTGGGGGGGACCCGAAACACCATATATTTT.

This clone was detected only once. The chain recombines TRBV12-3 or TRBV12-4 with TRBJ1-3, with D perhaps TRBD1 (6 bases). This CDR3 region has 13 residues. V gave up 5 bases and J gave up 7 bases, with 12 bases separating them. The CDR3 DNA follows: TGTGCCAGCAGTATTGGGACACCTAACACCATATATTTT. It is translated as CASSIGTPNTIYF.

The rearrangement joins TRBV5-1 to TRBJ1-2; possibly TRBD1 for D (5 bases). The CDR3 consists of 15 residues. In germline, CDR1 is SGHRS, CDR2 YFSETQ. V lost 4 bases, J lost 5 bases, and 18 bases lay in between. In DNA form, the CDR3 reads TGCGCCAGCAGCGTCCAGGGCACCTTGGGGTATGGCTACACCTTC. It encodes CASSVQGTLGYGYTF. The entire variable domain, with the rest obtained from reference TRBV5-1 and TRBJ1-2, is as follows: KAGVTQTPRYLIKTRGQQVTLSCSPISGHRSVSWYQQTPGQGLQFLFEYFSETQRNKGNFPGRFSGRQFSNSRSEMNVSTLELGDSALYLCASSVQGTLGYGYTFGSGTRLTVV.

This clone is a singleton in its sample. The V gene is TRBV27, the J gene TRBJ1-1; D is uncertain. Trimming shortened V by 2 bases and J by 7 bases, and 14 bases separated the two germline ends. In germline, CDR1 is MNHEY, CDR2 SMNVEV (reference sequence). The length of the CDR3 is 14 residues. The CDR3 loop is CASSLRLLLGEAFF. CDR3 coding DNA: TGTGCCAGCAGTTTAAGACTTCTATTAGGTGAAGCTTTCTTT.

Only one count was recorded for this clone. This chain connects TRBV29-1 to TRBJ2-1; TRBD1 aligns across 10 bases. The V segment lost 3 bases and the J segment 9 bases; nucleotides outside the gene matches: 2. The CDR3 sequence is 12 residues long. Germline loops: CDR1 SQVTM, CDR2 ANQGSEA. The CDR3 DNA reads TGCAGCGTTGAGACAGGGGGCGGTGAGCAGTTCTTC. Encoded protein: CSVETGGGEQFF.

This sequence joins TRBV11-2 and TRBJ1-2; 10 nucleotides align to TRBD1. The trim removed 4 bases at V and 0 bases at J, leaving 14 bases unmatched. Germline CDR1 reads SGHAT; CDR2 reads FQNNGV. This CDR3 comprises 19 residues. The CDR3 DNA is TGTGCCAGCAGCTCTAGCCCTAGGAGACAGGGGGCGTCTAACTATGGCTACACCTTC. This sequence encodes CASSSSPRRQGASNYGYTF.

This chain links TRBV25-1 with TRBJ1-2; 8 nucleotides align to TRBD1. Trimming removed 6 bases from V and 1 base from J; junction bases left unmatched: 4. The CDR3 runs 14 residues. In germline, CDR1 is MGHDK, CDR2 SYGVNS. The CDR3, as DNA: TGTGCCAGCAGAAGGACAGGGTTTAACTATGGCTACACCTTC. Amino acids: CASRRTGFNYGYTF.

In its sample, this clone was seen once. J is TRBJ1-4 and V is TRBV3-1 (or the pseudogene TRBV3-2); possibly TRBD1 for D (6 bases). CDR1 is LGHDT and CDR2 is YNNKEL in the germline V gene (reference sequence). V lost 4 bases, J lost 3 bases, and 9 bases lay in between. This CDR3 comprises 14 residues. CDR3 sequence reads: CASSPRGPNEKLFF. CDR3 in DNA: TGTGCCAGCAGCCCCAGGGGCCCTAATGAAAAACTGTTTTTT.

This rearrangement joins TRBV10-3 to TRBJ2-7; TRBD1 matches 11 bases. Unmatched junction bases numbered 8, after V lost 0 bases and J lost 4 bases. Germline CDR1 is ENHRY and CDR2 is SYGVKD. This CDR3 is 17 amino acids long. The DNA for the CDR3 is TGTGCCATCAGTGAGTCGATGGGGACAGGGGGATTGTACGAGCAGTACTTC. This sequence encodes CAISESMGTGGLYEQYF.

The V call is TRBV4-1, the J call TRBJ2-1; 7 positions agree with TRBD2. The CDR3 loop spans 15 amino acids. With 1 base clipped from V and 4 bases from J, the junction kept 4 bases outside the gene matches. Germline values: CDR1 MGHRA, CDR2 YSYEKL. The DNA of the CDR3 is TGCGCCAGCAGCCAAGTGGGAGGGGATTACAATGAGCAGTTCTTC. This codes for CASSQVGGDYNEQFF.

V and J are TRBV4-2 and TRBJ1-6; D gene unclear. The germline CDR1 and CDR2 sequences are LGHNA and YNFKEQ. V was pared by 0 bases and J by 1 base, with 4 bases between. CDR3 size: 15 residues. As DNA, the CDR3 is TGTGCCAGCAGCCAAGAGCAGTCCTATAATTCACCCCTCCACTTT. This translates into CASSQEQSYNSPLHF.

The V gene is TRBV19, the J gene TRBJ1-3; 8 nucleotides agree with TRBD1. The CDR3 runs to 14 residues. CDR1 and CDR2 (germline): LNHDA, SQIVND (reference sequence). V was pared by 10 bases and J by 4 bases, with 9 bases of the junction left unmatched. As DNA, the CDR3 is TGTGCCACAACAGGGGGTTTTACAGGAAACACCATATATTTT. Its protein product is CATTGGFTGNTIYF.

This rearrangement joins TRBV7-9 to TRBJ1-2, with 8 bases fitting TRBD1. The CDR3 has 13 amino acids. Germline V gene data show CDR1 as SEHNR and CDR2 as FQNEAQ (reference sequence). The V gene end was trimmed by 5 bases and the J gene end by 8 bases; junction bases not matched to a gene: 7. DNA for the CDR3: TGTGCCAGCAGCGGAGGACAGGGCCCGGGCTACACCTTC. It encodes CASSGGQGPGYTF.

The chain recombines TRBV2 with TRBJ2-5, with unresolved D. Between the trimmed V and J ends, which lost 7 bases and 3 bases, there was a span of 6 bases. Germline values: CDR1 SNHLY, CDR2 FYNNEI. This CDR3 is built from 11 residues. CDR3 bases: TGTGCCAGCATGGCGGAAGAGACCCAGTACTTC. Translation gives CASMAEETQYF.